The 5 T cell receptor beta chains reported below all come from one sample, sequenced in a study of cytomegalovirus exposure and HLA in healthy donors. Method: immunoSEQ multiplex PCR; TCRdb's copy keeps in-frame clones and lacks some. This repertoire shows 150,000 to 200,000 clones, approximately 86% found once; its top ten account for 2% to 2.5%. Material: PBMCs. The receptor source for this set is a man aged 30 to 39 in good health and CMV-seropositive.

This clone was seen once. The chain is built from TRBV11-3 and TRBJ2-7, with TRBD1 matching 9 bases. V was pared by 3 bases and J by 3 bases, with 3 bases of the junction left unmatched. The germline V gene encodes CDR1 SGHNT and CDR2 YENEEA. There are 14 residues in the CDR3. CDR3 in DNA: TGTGCCAGCAGCTTCATGGGACAGGGCTACGAGCAGTACTTC. Translated, it gives CASSFMGQGYEQYF.

Details on this clone: At one boundary the junction diverges from the germline segment, which might be a read error. This chain uses TRBV7-2 with TRBJ2-7, with a possible D match to TRBD2 (5 bases). The CDR3 is 14 amino acids. Germline V gene lookup returns CDR1 SGHTA and CDR2 FQGNSA. CDR3 DNA: TGTGCCAGCAGCTCGGACTTATTCTCCCACGAGCAGTACTTC. This sequence encodes CASSSDLFSHEQYF.

The J gene is TRBJ1-2, the V gene TRBV19, with TRBD1 as a possible D gene (6 bases). Germline-derived CDR1 and CDR2 are LNHDA and SQIVND (reference sequence). The CDR3 length is 17 residues. V lost 1 base and J 0 bases, leaving 15 bases between the germline ends. CDR3 sequence: CASSIVGPTGTNYGYTF. The DNA of the CDR3 is TGTGCCAGTAGTATAGTTGGACCCACAGGGACTAACTATGGCTACACCTTC.

The genes are TRBV7-2 and TRBJ2-3; D might be TRBD2 (5 bases). The CDR3 has 15 amino acids. The V gene lost 2 bases and the J gene lost 2 bases, with 11 bases spanning the gap. Germline CDR1 and CDR2: SGHTA and FQGNSA. This chain's CDR3 is CASSLLVEVTDTQYF. The CDR3 DNA sequence: TGTGCCAGCAGCTTACTGGTGGAGGTCACAGATACGCAGTATTTT.

This chain connects TRBV6-5 to TRBJ2-2; D not certain. The CDR3 extends over 13 amino acids. V shed 5 bases and J shed 0 bases, with 4 bases lying between them. Germline V lookup: CDR1 MNHEY, CDR2 SVGAGI. This CDR3 is CASSGANTGELFF. CDR3 nucleotides: TGTGCCAGCAGTGGAGCGAACACCGGGGAGCTGTTTTTT.